Below are 2 T cell receptor beta chains sequenced from a single sample in a study of Ad26.COV2.S vaccination and SARS-CoV-2 variants. Data came from immunoSEQ multiplex PCR; TCRdb stores just in-frame clones and leaves some out. This table holds roughly 350,000 clones, approximately 90% found once. Treatment of the sample: roughly 19 received Ad26.COV2.S at low or high dose, single or two shots; 5 received placebo; per-sample allocation not given. Samples came from day 63 after the first vaccine or placebo injection. The sample was peripheral blood, taken in a trial of Ad26.COV2.S vaccine versus placebo. These receptors were taken from a person aged 18-65 years who received the Ad26.COV2.S COVID-19 vaccine or a placebo.

The chain has TRBV5-4 and TRBJ1-4, with no clear D. The V end was cut by 4 bases, the J end by 13 bases, with 14 bases between. CDR1 SGHNT and CDR2 YYREEE come from the germline V gene (reference sequence). The CDR3 length is 12 residues. CDR3 nucleotides: TGTGCCAGCAGCCCTGGCGGGATAGGACTGTTTTTT. Amino acids: CASSPGGIGLFF.

J is TRBJ2-5 and V is TRBV4-3; the match to TRBD2 covers 7 bases. The length of the CDR3 is 16 residues. The V gene's germline CDR1 is LGHNA and CDR2 YSLEER. The ends lost 0 bases at V and 4 bases at J; junction bases unmatched: 8. The CDR3 coding sequence is TGCGCCAGCAGCCAAGATTCCTCCCTAGCGGTAGAGACCCAGTACTTC. Residues: CASSQDSSLAVETQYF.